This T cell receptor beta chain comes out of a study of OX40 agonist ivuxolimab in advanced cancers. Germline CDR1 SEHNR, CDR2 FQNEAQ (reference sequence). The CDR3 spans 14 residues. Comment on this clone: A junction end diverges from the germline sequence, so it may reflect a read error.

Method: immunoSEQ multiplex PCR; TCRdb's copy keeps in-frame clones and lacks some. The data contain around 29,000 clones, 80% to 95% of them singletons. The sequence derives from an adult with an advanced solid tumor such as melanoma, head and neck, liver or kidney cancer. The V call is TRBV7-9, the J call TRBJ2-7, with D perhaps matching TRBD2 (5 bases). Sequenced here: CD4+ or CD8+ T cells sorted from blood, sampled in a trial of the OX40 agonist ivuxolimab. DNA of the CDR3: TGTGCCAGCAGCTTAGAGGGAGAACCCTACAAGCAGTACTTC. This gives the protein CASSLEGEPYKQYF.